These 26 T cell receptor beta chains were all obtained from the same sample, sequenced in a study of blood T cell repertoires in COVID-19. TCRdb's copy holds only in-frame clones and misses some; the assay was immunoSEQ multiplex PCR. The table shows roughly 84,000 clones, with roughly 80% occurring only once. The sequencing sample was made of peripheral blood. The receptors derive from a man older than 75 with active or convalescent COVID-19.

This rearrangement joins TRBV9 to TRBJ2-3, with TRBD1 matching 8 bases. J was trimmed by 2 bases and V by 0 bases; bases with no gene match: 2. The germline V gene encodes CDR1 SGDLS and CDR2 YYNGEE. CDR3 length: 15 residues. The CDR3 loop reads CASSVGQGATDTQYF. CDR3 in DNA: TGTGCCAGCAGCGTAGGGCAGGGGGCCACAGATACGCAGTATTTT.

This clone was seen only once. The rearrangement links TRBV28 to TRBJ1-1; 9 bases agree with TRBD1. Germline lookup yields CDR1 MDHEN and CDR2 SYDVKM. This CDR3 contains 16 residues. J gave up 3 bases and V 6 bases, and 11 bases lay outside the gene matches. The CDR3 sequence is CASRTYRDRADTEAFF. The CDR3 DNA is TGTGCCAGCAGAACGTACAGGGACAGGGCGGACACTGAAGCTTTCTTT.

CDR3 DNA sequence: TGTGCCAGCAGTGTGACCGGGACTAGGGGCGCTGAGCAGTTCTTC. Residues: CASSVTGTRGAEQFF. J is TRBJ2-1 and V is TRBV28, with 8 nucleotides matching TRBD2. The CDR3 length is 15 residues. Germline trimming cut 5 bases from V and 9 bases from J; bases unmatched to any gene: 12. Per the germline V gene, CDR1 is MDHEN and CDR2 is SYDVKM.

The sample holds a few counts of this clone. Other nucleotide sequences from this sample produce the same CDR3. The genes are TRBV19 and TRBJ2-1; 9 positions agree with TRBD2. From germline, CDR1 is LNHDA and CDR2 SQIVND (reference sequence). This CDR3 is built from 15 residues. Trimming took 6 bases from V and 1 from J; bases not matched to a gene: 4. For the CDR3, the DNA is TGTGCCAGTAGGACTAGCGGACCATCCTACAATGAGCAGTTCTTC. Translation gives CASRTSGPSYNEQFF.

The chain carries TRBV3-1 (or the pseudogene TRBV3-2) and TRBJ1-6; 8 nucleotides line up with TRBD1. The CDR3 extends over 17 amino acids. V was clipped by 2 bases and J by 10 bases; unmatched bases: 13. From germline, CDR1 is LGHDT and CDR2 YNNKEL (reference sequence). CDR3 amino acids: CASSQPPSGTGGSPLHF. Here the CDR3 DNA reads TGTGCCAGCAGCCAACCACCAAGTGGGACAGGAGGCTCACCCCTCCACTTT.

V and J are TRBV6-6 and TRBJ1-6, with TRBD1 matching over 8 bases. Unmatched junction bases numbered 3, after V lost 6 bases and J lost 8 bases. CDR1 MNHNY and CDR2 SVGAGI come from the germline V gene (reference sequence). The CDR3 runs 13 residues. CDR3 coding DNA: TGTGCCAGCAGGGGACAGGATTATTCACCCCTCCACTTT. Amino acid sequence: CASRGQDYSPLHF.

The gene calls are TRBV5-4 and TRBJ1-2, with D possibly TRBD1 on 6 matching bases. The germline gives CDR1 SGHNT, CDR2 YYREEE (reference sequence). The ends were cut back, 4 bases at V and 4 bases at J, with 20 bases in the middle. CDR3 length equals 16 residues. For the CDR3, the DNA is TGTGCCAGCAGCCCGGAGATTGGGGGCCGACTCTATGGCTACACCTTC. This translates into CASSPEIGGRLYGYTF.

The V gene is TRBV2, the J gene TRBJ1-5, with D unclear. The V gene lost 4 bases and the J gene lost 3 bases, with 10 bases spanning the gap. The CDR3 is 14 residues long. The germline CDR1 and CDR2 sequences are SNHLY and FYNNEI. CDR3: CASSVFGINQPQHF. The CDR3 DNA reads TGTGCCAGCAGTGTTTTCGGGATCAATCAGCCCCAGCATTTT. Filled out from reference TRBV2 and TRBJ1-5, the complete variable domain reads EPEVTQTPSHQVTQMGQEVILRCVPISNHLYFYWYRQILGQKVEFLVSFYNNEISEKSEIFDDQFSVERPDGSNFTLKIRSTKLEDSAMYFCASSVFGINQPQHFGDGTRLSIL.

This chain connects TRBV28 to TRBJ1-3; 8 bases are a match to TRBD1. Germline V lookup: CDR1 MDHEN, CDR2 SYDVKM. The trim removed 6 bases at V and 4 bases at J, leaving 8 bases unmatched. The CDR3 contains 15 residues. CDR3 coding DNA: TGTGCCAGCAGCCCAAACAGGGGGTTGGGAAACACCATATATTTT. Amino acid sequence: CASSPNRGLGNTIYF.

The chain links TRBV5-1 to TRBJ1-4; 9 positions match TRBD1. The germline gives CDR1 SGHRS, CDR2 YFSETQ. V shed 0 bases, J shed 4 bases, and the junction held 4 bases outside the gene matches. There are 16 residues in the CDR3. CDR3 DNA: TGCGCCAGCAGCTTGGATAGACAGGGGGGTAATGAAAAACTGTTTTTT. Its translation: CASSLDRQGGNEKLFF.

The rearrangement uses TRBV7-2 and TRBJ2-3; 7 bases are shared with TRBD1. Germline lookup yields CDR1 SGHTA and CDR2 FQGNSA. The CDR3 sequence is 15 residues long. J lost 6 bases, V lost 5 bases, and 11 bases had no gene match. The CDR3 nucleotides are TGTGCCAGCAGCCTGACAGGGTGGGGGACGGATACGCAGTATTTT. It specifies CASSLTGWGTDTQYF.

The chain combines TRBV5-1 with TRBJ2-2; 11 bases line up with TRBD2. The CDR3 has 18 amino acids. Germline loops: CDR1 SGHRS, CDR2 YFSETQ. The J segment lost 7 bases and the V segment lost 1 base, leaving 12 bases of the junction unmatched. CDR3 bases: TGCGCCAGCAGCTTGTGGGGCACTAGCGGGAGTGTTGACGGGGAGCTGTTTTTT. Translating gives CASSLWGTSGSVDGELFF.

This clone was seen only once. This rearrangement joins TRBV19 to TRBJ2-1, with TRBD2 identical over 11 bases. Germline CDR1 is LNHDA and CDR2 is SQIVND (reference sequence). The CDR3 loop spans 13 amino acids. The V and J ends lost 8 bases and 6 bases, in that order; junction bases with no gene match: 3. CDR3 coding DNA: TGTGCCAGTGCCGGACTAGCGGGCAATGAGCAGTTCTTC. Translation gives CASAGLAGNEQFF.

The V gene is TRBV27, the J gene TRBJ1-6, with D unresolved. Germline V gene data show CDR1 as MNHEY and CDR2 as SMNVEV (reference sequence). The CDR3 spans 16 residues. V was cut by 0 bases and J by 2 bases, with 8 bases left in between. CDR3 coding DNA: TGTGCCAGCAGTTTATCCCGAAGAGCCTATAATTCACCCCTCCACTTT. This sequence encodes CASSLSRRAYNSPLHF.

Remarks on this clone: The same CDR3 is also encoded by other DNA sequences in this sample. The V call is TRBV27, the J call TRBJ1-4, with 9 bases that match TRBD1. Trimming at V came to 2 bases and at J to 5 bases, leaving 3 bases not matched to a gene. The CDR3 is 15 residues long. Looked up from germline, CDR1 is MNHEY and CDR2 is SMNVEV (reference sequence). CDR3 residues: CASSLRGQGNEKLFF. The CDR3 region has the DNA TGTGCCAGCAGTTTACGCGGACAGGGGAATGAAAAACTGTTTTTT.

The rearrangement uses TRBV24-1 and TRBJ1-3, with D maybe TRBD1 (6 bases). The CDR3 length is 16 residues. The germline V gene has CDR1 KGHDR and CDR2 SFDVKD. Trimming left V 5 bases short and J 1 base short, with 14 bases between. This CDR3 is CATSVGTPYSGNTIYF. The CDR3 coding sequence is TGTGCCACCAGTGTCGGGACACCTTATTCTGGAAACACCATATATTTT.

The chain combines TRBV28 with TRBJ2-3; D is ambiguous. Per germline, CDR1 MDHEN and CDR2 SYDVKM. This CDR3 spans 15 amino acids. Trimming left V 4 bases short and J 0 bases short, with 11 bases between. The CDR3 sequence is CASSSHFPSTDTQYF. CDR3 sequence (DNA): TGTGCCAGCAGTTCGCACTTCCCTAGCACAGATACGCAGTATTTT.

The J gene is TRBJ1-2, the V gene TRBV11-2; D is perhaps TRBD1 (5 bases). The ends were cut back, 2 bases at V and 8 bases at J, with 12 bases in the middle. This CDR3 is built from 13 residues. Germline V gene data show CDR1 as SGHAT and CDR2 as FQNNGV. The CDR3 loop is CASSLLAGFGYTF. For the CDR3, the DNA is TGTGCCAGCAGCTTATTGGCAGGGTTCGGCTACACCTTC.

This sequence joins TRBV29-1 and TRBJ2-3, with D perhaps matching TRBD1 (5 bases). Germline V gene sequence: CDR1 SQVTM, CDR2 ANQGSEA. V lost 4 bases and J 0 bases, leaving 11 bases between the germline ends. The CDR3 contains 14 residues. DNA for the CDR3: TGCAGCGTTGGGCCGACAGCTAGCACAGATACGCAGTATTTT. It yields the protein CSVGPTASTDTQYF.

The rearrangement uses TRBV5-8 and TRBJ2-3; TRBD2 agrees at 12 bases. V lost 4 bases to trimming and J lost 5 bases; unmatched junction nucleotides: 11. Germline V gene sequence: CDR1 SGHTS, CDR2 YDEGEE. This CDR3 region has 17 residues. CDR3 in amino acids: CASSHWASGRAQDTQYF. The CDR3 region has the DNA TGTGCCAGCAGCCACTGGGCTAGCGGGAGGGCCCAAGATACGCAGTATTTT.

This clone showed up just a few times. This chain joins TRBV27 and TRBJ1-5; no definite D call. The CDR3 consists of 16 residues. The germline gives CDR1 MNHEY, CDR2 SMNVEV (reference sequence). The V end was cut by 2 bases, the J end by 2 bases, with 13 bases between. The CDR3 DNA reads as TGTGCCAGCAGTTTAAACCCTCGAGGAGGCAATCAGCCCCAGCATTTT. Its translation: CASSLNPRGGNQPQHF.

V is TRBV6-5 and J is TRBJ2-7; a weak D match, TRBD1 (6 bases). The CDR3 loop spans 14 amino acids. Trimming took 6 bases from V and 2 from J, leaving 14 bases between them. CDR1 and CDR2 from the germline V gene are MNHEY and SVGAGI. CDR3: CASRLTGITYEQYV. The CDR3 DNA reads as TGTGCCAGCAGGTTAACAGGGATTACCTACGAGCAGTACGTC.

The chain uses TRBV27 and TRBJ1-1, with 11 bases fitting TRBD1. CDR1 and CDR2 from the germline V gene are MNHEY and SMNVEV (reference sequence). Unmatched junction bases numbered 6, after V lost 6 bases and J lost 3 bases. CDR3 size: 15 residues. The CDR3 DNA reads as TGTGCCAGCAGGGGGACAGGGGGTTACGACACTGAAGCTTTCTTT. It translates to CASRGTGGYDTEAFF.

J is TRBJ2-7 and V is TRBV10-3; tentatively, D is TRBD2 (5 bases). V lost 0 bases and J 0 bases, leaving 18 bases between the germline ends. CDR3 length: 18 residues. Germline CDR1 is ENHRY and CDR2 is SYGVKD. In nucleotides, the CDR3 is TGTGCCATCAGTGAGTCGACCCCTGGCGGGCAGAGCTCCTACGAGCAGTACGTC. Translating gives CAISESTPGGQSSYEQYV.

The chain combines TRBV5-1 with TRBJ1-1; TRBD1 matches at 10 bases. Losses at the gene ends were 3 bases for V and 4 bases for J; bases not matched to a gene: 3. The CDR3 runs 14 residues. Germline lookup yields CDR1 SGHRS and CDR2 YFSETQ. CDR3 in amino acids: CASSYGQGGTEAFF. The CDR3 DNA reads as TGCGCCAGCAGCTATGGACAGGGGGGCACTGAAGCTTTCTTT.

CDR3 amino acids: CASSFRYQETQYF. CDR3 DNA sequence: TGTGCCAGCAGCTTTCGGTACCAAGAGACCCAGTACTTC. The genes are TRBV5-4 and TRBJ2-5; D not certain. The CDR3 has 13 amino acids. Germline V gene data show CDR1 as SGHNT and CDR2 as YYREEE (reference sequence). V gave up 2 bases and J gave up 0 bases, with 5 bases separating them.